This T cell receptor beta chain emerged from a study of T cell repertoires in cytomegalovirus infection. The V and J ends lost 2 bases and 4 bases respectively, with 15 bases between them. The CDR3 runs 17 residues. Germline loops: CDR1 MNHEY, CDR2 SVGAGI. TCRdb itself ran the reads through MiXCR, one entry per CDR3 protein. This sample yields some 500,000 distinct CDR3 sequences, of which 30% to 40% are seen a single time; 15% to 20% belongs to the top ten. A remark on this clonotype: Antigen: not known.

The gene calls are TRBV6-5 and TRBJ2-6; D may be TRBD1 or TRBD2 (5 bases each). This receptor was taken from a human donor in good health (CMV status not recorded). Some clones in this sample may be carry-over from other donors' samples. The sequencing used cultured PBMCs, collected from culture after CMV antigen stimulation. The CDR3 nucleotides are TGTGCCAGCAGTTACCCGACCTCAGGGACCGGGGCCAACGTCCTGACTTTC. It translates to CASSYPTSGTGANVLTF.